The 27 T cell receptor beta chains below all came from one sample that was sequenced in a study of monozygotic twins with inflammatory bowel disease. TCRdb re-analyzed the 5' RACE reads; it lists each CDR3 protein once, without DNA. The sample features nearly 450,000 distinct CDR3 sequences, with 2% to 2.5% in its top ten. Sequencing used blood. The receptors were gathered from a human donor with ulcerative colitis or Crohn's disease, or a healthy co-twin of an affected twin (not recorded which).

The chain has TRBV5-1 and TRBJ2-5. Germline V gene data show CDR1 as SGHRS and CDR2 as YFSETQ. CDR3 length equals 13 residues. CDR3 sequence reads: CASSLSLQETQYF. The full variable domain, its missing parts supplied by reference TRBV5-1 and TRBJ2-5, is KAGVTQTPRYLIKTRGQQVTLSCSPISGHRSVSWYQQTPGQGLQFLFEYFSETQRNKGNFPGRFSGRQFSNSRSEMNVSTLELGDSALYLCASSLSLQETQYFGPGTRLLVL.

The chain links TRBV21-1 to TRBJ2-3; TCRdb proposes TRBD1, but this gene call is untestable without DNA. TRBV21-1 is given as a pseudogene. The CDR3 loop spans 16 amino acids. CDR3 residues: CASSKCDRGRTDTQYF.

This CDR3 is CASRVTGGNQPQHF. This chain connects TRBV27 to TRBJ1-5; the TCRdb D gene call, TRBD1, has no DNA to confirm it. CDR1 is MNHEY and CDR2 is SMNVEV in the germline V gene (reference sequence). The CDR3 is made up of 14 amino acids.

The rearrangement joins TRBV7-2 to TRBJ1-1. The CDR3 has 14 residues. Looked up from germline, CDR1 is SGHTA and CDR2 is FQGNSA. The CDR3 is CASSQEVLNTEALF. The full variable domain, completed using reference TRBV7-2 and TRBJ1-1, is GAGVSQSPSNKVTEKGKDVELRCDPISGHTALYWYRQSLGQGLEFLIYFQGNSAPDKSGLPSDRFSAERTGGSVSTLTIQRTQQEDSAVYLCASSQEVLNTEALFGQGTRLTVV.

CDR3 protein: CASSLTGLGAFF. The chain carries TRBV12-3 or TRBV12-4 and TRBJ1-1; absent DNA, TCRdb's TRBD1 call cannot be checked. CDR3 size: 12 residues.

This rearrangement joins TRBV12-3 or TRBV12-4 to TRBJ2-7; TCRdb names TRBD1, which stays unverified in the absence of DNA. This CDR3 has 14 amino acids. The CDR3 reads CASRPGTGGYEQYF.

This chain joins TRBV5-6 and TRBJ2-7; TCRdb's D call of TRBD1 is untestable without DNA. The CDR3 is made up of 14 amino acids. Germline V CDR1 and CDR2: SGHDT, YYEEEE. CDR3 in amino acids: CASTLEAGAGEQYF.

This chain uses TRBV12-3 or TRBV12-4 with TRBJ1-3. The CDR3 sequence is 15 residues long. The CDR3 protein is CASSLRRHSGNTIYF.

The CDR3 here is CASSHLAGSDTQYF. The rearrangement uses TRBV3-1 and TRBJ2-3; TCRdb reports TRBD2, a call that lacks DNA to check it against. Germline V gene lookup returns CDR1 LGHDT and CDR2 YNNKEL (reference sequence). The CDR3 consists of 14 residues.

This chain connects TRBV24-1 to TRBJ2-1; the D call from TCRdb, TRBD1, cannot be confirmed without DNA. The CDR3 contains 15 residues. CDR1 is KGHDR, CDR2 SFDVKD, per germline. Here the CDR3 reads CATSEDRGPRVGQFF.

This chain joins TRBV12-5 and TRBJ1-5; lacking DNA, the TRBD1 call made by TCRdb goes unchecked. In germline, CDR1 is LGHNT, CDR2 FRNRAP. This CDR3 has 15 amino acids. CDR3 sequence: CASGPTDYSNQPQHF.

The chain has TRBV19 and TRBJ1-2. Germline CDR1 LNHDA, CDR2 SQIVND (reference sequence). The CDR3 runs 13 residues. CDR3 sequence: CASSIDGNYGYTF.

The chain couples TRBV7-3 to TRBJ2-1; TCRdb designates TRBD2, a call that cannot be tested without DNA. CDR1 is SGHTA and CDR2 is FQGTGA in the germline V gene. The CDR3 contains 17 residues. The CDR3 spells CASSLSGSGSYDNEQFF.

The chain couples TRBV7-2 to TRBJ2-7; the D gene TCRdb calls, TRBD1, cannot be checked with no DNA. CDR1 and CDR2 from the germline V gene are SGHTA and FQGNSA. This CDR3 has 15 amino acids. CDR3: CASSPGETGADEQYF.

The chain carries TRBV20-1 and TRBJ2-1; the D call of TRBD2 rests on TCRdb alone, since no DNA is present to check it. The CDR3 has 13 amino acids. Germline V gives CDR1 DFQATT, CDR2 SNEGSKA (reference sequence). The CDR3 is CSAFRRGRDEQFF.

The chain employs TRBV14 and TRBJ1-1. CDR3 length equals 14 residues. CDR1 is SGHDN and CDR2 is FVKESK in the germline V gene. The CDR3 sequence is CASSLLGGDTEAFF.

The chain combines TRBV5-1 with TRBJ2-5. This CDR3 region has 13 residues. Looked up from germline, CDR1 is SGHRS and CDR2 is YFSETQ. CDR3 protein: CASSLDNSETQYF.

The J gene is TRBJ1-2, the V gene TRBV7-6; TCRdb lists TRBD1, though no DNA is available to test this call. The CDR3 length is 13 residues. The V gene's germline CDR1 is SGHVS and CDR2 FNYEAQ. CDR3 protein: CASSASRGDGYTF.

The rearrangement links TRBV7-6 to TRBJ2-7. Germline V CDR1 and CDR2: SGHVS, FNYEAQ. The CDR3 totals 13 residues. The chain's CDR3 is CASSFERSDEQYF.

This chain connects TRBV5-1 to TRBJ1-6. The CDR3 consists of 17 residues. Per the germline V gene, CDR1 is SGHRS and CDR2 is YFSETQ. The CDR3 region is CASSLIGLGAGNSPLHF. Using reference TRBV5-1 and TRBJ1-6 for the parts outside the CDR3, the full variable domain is KAGVTQTPRYLIKTRGQQVTLSCSPISGHRSVSWYQQTPGQGLQFLFEYFSETQRNKGNFPGRFSGRQFSNSRSEMNVSTLELGDSALYLCASSLIGLGAGNSPLHFGNGTRLTVT.

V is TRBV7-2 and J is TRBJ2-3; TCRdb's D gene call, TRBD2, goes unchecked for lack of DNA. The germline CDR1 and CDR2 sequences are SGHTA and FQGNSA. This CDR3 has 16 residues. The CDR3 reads CASSLLASGETDTQYF.

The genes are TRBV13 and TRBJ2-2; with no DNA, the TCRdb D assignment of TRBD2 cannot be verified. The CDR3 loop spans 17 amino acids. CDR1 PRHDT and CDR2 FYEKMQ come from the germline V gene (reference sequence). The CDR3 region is CASSLGVAAGRTGELFF.

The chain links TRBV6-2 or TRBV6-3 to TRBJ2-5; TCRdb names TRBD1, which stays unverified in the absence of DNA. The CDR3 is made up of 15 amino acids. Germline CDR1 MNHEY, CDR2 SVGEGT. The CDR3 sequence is CASSHPGAAKETQYF.

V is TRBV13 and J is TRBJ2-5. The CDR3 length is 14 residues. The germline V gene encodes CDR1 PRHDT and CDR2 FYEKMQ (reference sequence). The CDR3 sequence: CASSLRQYKETQYF.

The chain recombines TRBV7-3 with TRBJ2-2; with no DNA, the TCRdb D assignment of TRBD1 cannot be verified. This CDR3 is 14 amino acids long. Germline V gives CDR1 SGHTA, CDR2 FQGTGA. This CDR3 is CASSLQGADGELFF.

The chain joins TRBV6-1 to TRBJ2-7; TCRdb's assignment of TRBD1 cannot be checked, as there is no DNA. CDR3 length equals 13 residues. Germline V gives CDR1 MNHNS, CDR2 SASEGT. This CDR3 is CAVHRVGTYEQYF.

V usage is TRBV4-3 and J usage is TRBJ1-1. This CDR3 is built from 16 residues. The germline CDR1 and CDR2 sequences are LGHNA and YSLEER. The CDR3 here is CASSQELGAGNTEAFF.